This T cell receptor beta chain was retrieved from a study of Graves' ophthalmopathy and Graves' hyperthyroidism. The germline V gene encodes CDR1 MNHNY and CDR2 SVGAGI (reference sequence). This CDR3 comprises 17 residues. Trimming took 7 bases from V and 1 from J, leaving 22 bases between them. Researchers turned away patients with other autoimmune diseases, uncontrolled infections, pregnancy or lactation. RNA transcripts were the template, and TCR beta CDR3 regions were amplified from them. HTBI-primed RT-PCR formed the first round, and a multiplex PCR formed the second. TCRdb reanalysed the multiplex PCR reads using MiXCR and keeps one entry per CDR3 protein. The sample consists of over a million distinct CDR3 sequences, 35% to 40% of them appearing once.

The sample was peripheral blood or thyroid tissue (not recorded which). The chain uses TRBV6-6 and TRBJ2-5; D is unclear. The clonotype comes from an adult man with Graves' hyperthyroidism. The CDR3 region is CASIPSGTSQLQETQYF. CDR3 nucleotides: TGTGCCAGCATCCCAAGTGGAACATCTCAACTCCAAGAGACCCAGTACTTC.